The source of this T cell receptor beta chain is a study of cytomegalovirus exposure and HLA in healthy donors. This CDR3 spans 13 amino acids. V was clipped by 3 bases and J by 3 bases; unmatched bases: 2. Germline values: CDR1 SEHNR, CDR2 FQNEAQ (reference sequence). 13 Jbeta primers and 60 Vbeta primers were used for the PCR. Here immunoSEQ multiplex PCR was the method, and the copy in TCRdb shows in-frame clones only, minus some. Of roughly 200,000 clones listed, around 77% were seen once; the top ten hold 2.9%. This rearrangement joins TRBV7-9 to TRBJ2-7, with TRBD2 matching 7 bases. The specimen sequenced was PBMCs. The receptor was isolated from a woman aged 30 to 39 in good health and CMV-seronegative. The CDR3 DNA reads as TGTGCCAGCAGCTTTAGCGGGTTCTACGAGCAGTACTTC. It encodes CASSFSGFYEQYF.